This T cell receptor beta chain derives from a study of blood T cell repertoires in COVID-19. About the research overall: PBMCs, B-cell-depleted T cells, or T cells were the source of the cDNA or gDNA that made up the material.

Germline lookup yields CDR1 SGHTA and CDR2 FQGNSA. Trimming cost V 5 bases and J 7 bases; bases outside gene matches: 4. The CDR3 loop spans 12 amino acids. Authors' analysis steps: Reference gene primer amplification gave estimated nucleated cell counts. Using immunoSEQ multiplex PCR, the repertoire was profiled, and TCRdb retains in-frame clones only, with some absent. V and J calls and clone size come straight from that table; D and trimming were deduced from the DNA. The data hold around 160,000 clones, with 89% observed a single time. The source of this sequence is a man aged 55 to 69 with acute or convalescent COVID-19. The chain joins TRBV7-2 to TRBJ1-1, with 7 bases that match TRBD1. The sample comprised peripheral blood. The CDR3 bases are TGTGCCAGCAGCCAACAGGGGTTTGAAGCTTTCTTT. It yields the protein CASSQQGFEAFF.